Given below is one T cell receptor (beta chain) in context. Its antigen is as yet unknown. This sample is drawn from a study of T cells after yellow fever vaccination. Production of TCR cDNA was by 5'RACE template switching, which also added a universal primer site and UMIs. TCRdb fed the 5' RACE reads into MiXCR, producing one record per CDR3 protein. This sample has 85,000 to 100,000 distinct CDR3 sequences, with under 6.5% found just once. Study-level results: Of the clonotypes, a small share occurred in both CD4 and CD8 compartments. Peaking faster, on day 5 versus 15, the secondary response was nonetheless weaker.

CDR1 is MNHEY, CDR2 SMNVEV, per germline (reference sequence). This CDR3 comprises 16 residues. The V end lost 5 bases, the J end lost 2 bases, and 19 bases lay between the germline ends. This chain connects TRBV27 to TRBJ2-7; D call uncertain. Material: CD8+ T cells sorted from PBMCs, obtained 10 days after the yellow fever booster vaccination. This sequence was found in a man in his late teens or twenties who received the YFV17D yellow fever vaccine. Here the CDR3 reads CASSPTGRGRTYEQYF. For the CDR3, the DNA is TGTGCCAGCAGTCCCACCGGCCGTGGAAGGACCTACGAGCAGTACTTC.